The rows below give T cell receptor beta chains drawn from one sample of a study of blood T cell repertoires in COVID-19. Here immunoSEQ multiplex PCR was the method, and the copy in TCRdb shows in-frame clones only, minus some. The sample includes about 56,000 clones, around 90% of them seen just once. Sequencing input: peripheral blood. The receptors were gathered from a human donor in a cohort sampled during active COVID-19. The CDR3 runs from the conserved cysteine through the conserved F or W. A D gene is named only where the DNA matches it firmly.

TRBJ2-3	NA	TRBV7-7	15	TGTGCTAGCAGCTTACGGGGAGCTACCACAGATACGCAGTATTTT	CASSLRGATTDTQYF
TRBJ1-5	NA	TRBV10-2	16	TGCGCCAGCAGTGAGGACTCGGGACGGAGGGATCAGCCCCAGCATTTT	CASSEDSGRRDQPQHF
TRBJ2-4	NA	TRBV5-6	12	TGTGCCAGCAGCCGGACATTGCACATTCAGTACTTC	CASSRTLHIQYF
TRBJ1-2	TRBD1	TRBV20-1	11	TGCAGTGCTGGACAGGGGCGAGGCTACACCTTC	CSAGQGRGYTF
TRBJ1-5	NA	TRBV27	15	TGTGCCAGCAGTTCACGGTGGGGCAGCAATCAGCCCCAGCATTTT	CASSSRWGSNQPQHF
TRBJ2-7	NA	TRBV7-8	15	TGTGCCAGCAGGTCCTGGAGAGGGGGCTCCTACGAGCAGTACTTC	CASRSWRGGSYEQYF
TRBJ2-4	TRBD1	TRBV7-9	14	TGTGCCAGCAGCTTAGTTACAGGGGAAAACATTCAGTACTTC	CASSLVTGENIQYF
TRBJ2-5	TRBD2	TRBV9	16	TGTGCCAGCAGCGTGGGGTATAGCGGGGGGTCGGAGACCCAGTACTTC	CASSVGYSGGSETQYF
TRBJ1-2	NA	TRBV9	12	TGTGCCAGCAGCGAGACCCCAGGGGTCTACACCTTC	CASSETPGVYTF
TRBJ1-6	NA	TRBV6-4	15	TGTGCCAGCAGTGAGAAGCCAGGGGTAGTATCACCCCTCCACTTT	CASSEKPGVVSPLHF
TRBJ1-1	TRBD1	TRBV7-9	14	TGTGCCAGCAGTTGGACAGGGCGAGCCACTGAAGCTTTCTTT	CASSWTGRATEAFF
TRBJ2-5	TRBD2	TRBV29-1	16	TGCAGCGTTGAAGGGTTCGGGACTAGAAGTGAAGAGACCCAGTACTTC	CSVEGFGTRSEETQYF
TRBJ1-3	NA	TRBV6-6	14	TGTGCCAGCAGTTACTCAGGGGCTGGAAACACCATATATTTT	CASSYSGAGNTIYF
TRBJ2-1	TRBD2	TRBV9	17	TGTGCCAGCAGCCCCAACGTGGGAGCGGGGGTTTACAATGAGCAGTTCTTC	CASSPNVGAGVYNEQFF
TRBJ2-7	TRBD2	TRBV3-1/TRBV3-2	16	TGTGCCAGCAGCCTTGGACTAGCGGCAAGCTCCTACGAGCAGTACTTC	CASSLGLAASSYEQYF
TRBJ1-5	TRBD1	TRBV3-1/TRBV3-2	16	TGTGCCAGCAGCCAAGGGTCCCAGGGGGCTGTTCAGCCCCAGCATTTT	CASSQGSQGAVQPQHF